Shown below are 24 T cell receptor beta chains from a single sample sequenced in a study of blood T cell repertoires in COVID-19. Sequencing used immunoSEQ multiplex PCR; TCRdb keeps in-frame clones, though not all of them. This sample has tens of thousands of clones, with 75% to 85% found just once. The sample was peripheral blood. The receptors come from a woman aged 70-85 years with acute or convalescent COVID-19.

This chain uses TRBV29-1 with TRBJ1-1; 7 positions agree with TRBD1. The CDR3 runs 11 residues. The V gene's germline CDR1 is SQVTM and CDR2 ANQGSEA. The V segment lost 7 bases and the J segment 8 bases; nucleotides outside the gene matches: 7. The CDR3 spells CSALDRVEAFF. CDR3 in DNA: TGCAGCGCCCTAGACAGGGTCGAAGCTTTCTTT.

The genes are TRBV29-1 and TRBJ2-7; the D gene is possibly TRBD2 (5 bases). V was cut by 4 bases and J by 6 bases, with 19 bases left in between. Germline V gene data show CDR1 as SQVTM and CDR2 as ANQGSEA. The CDR3 runs to 14 residues. Here the CDR3 reads CSVAPRGTSGEQYF. DNA of the CDR3: TGCAGCGTTGCCCCTCGGGGAACATCCGGCGAGCAGTACTTC.

J is TRBJ2-1 and V is TRBV4-1; TRBD2 matches at 9 bases. With V trimmed by 0 bases and J by 4 bases, 7 bases remained unmatched. CDR1 is MGHRA and CDR2 is YSYEKL in the germline V gene. The CDR3 sequence is 17 residues long. Here the CDR3 DNA reads TGCGCCAGCAGCCAAGATCCCTTAGCGGGGGTGTACAATGAGCAGTTCTTC. It encodes CASSQDPLAGVYNEQFF.

V is TRBV11-2 and J is TRBJ2-7, with D tentatively TRBD1 (6 bases). Germline V CDR1 and CDR2: SGHAT, FQNNGV. Trimming removed 2 bases at V and 2 bases at J, with 10 bases between. CDR3 length: 14 amino acids. The CDR3 protein is CASSLQGLAYEQYF. In DNA, the CDR3 is TGTGCCAGCAGCTTACAGGGGCTAGCCTACGAGCAGTACTTC.

This sequence joins TRBV29-1 and TRBJ2-3; D remains ambiguous. This CDR3 is 11 amino acids long. Germline values: CDR1 SQVTM, CDR2 ANQGSEA. V was cut by 4 bases and J by 8 bases, with 10 bases left in between. The CDR3 nucleotides are TGCAGCGTTGCGTCTGCAGGTACGCAGTATTTT. It encodes CSVASAGTQYF.

This chain links TRBV5-4 with TRBJ2-3; TRBD1 might be the D (5 bases). CDR3 size: 11 residues. V was pared by 0 bases and J by 13 bases, with 9 bases between. Per germline, CDR1 SGHNT and CDR2 YYREEE (reference sequence). The chain's CDR3 is CASSLAGREYF. The CDR3 bases are TGTGCCAGCAGCTTGGCCGGCAGGGAGTATTTT.

The genes are TRBV30 and TRBJ1-4; D is ambiguous. Germline values: CDR1 GTSNPN, CDR2 SVGIG (reference sequence). V was trimmed by 3 bases and J by 0 bases, leaving 14 bases between them. This CDR3 has 16 amino acids. The CDR3 is CAWSPGIKTTNEKLFF. Written as DNA, the CDR3 is TGTGCCTGGAGCCCCGGGATCAAAACAACTAATGAAAAACTGTTTTTT.

V is TRBV9 and J is TRBJ2-1; 9 bases agree with TRBD2. Trimming removed 0 bases from V and 2 bases from J; junction bases left unmatched: 3. This CDR3 has 16 residues. Germline loops: CDR1 SGDLS, CDR2 YYNGEE. The CDR3 DNA reads TGTGCCAGCAGCGTAGCGGCTAGCGGGGCCTACAATGAGCAGTTCTTC. Protein product: CASSVAASGAYNEQFF.

This chain joins TRBV6-1 and TRBJ2-7; tentative D call: TRBD2 (6 bases). This CDR3 spans 16 amino acids. Germline values: CDR1 MNHNS, CDR2 SASEGT. Trimming pared 0 bases from V and 2 bases from J, leaving 14 bases between. The CDR3 DNA is TGTGCCAGCAGTGAAGCAACGGCGGGGCCAACCTACGAGCAGTACTTC. Protein product: CASSEATAGPTYEQYF.

The V call is TRBV9, the J call TRBJ2-1, with 7 bases identical to TRBD2. J gave up 2 bases and V 2 bases, and 7 bases lay outside the gene matches. Germline CDR1 SGDLS, CDR2 YYNGEE. The CDR3 length is 16 residues. CDR3 protein: CASSVASSGAYNEQFF. CDR3 DNA sequence: TGTGCCAGCAGCGTCGCCTCTAGCGGTGCCTACAATGAGCAGTTCTTC.

This clone came up a few times. V gene TRBV29-1 combines with J gene TRBJ1-1; D is unclear. The CDR3 runs to 12 residues. The germline V gene encodes CDR1 SQVTM and CDR2 ANQGSEA. V gave up 4 bases and J gave up 0 bases, with 6 bases separating them. The CDR3 spells CSVGRLNTEAFF. CDR3 nucleotides: TGCAGCGTTGGCAGGTTGAACACTGAAGCTTTCTTT.

The chain carries TRBV9 and TRBJ2-1; 7 bases are a match to TRBD2. The CDR3 sequence is 16 residues long. Germline CDR1 and CDR2: SGDLS and YYNGEE. The ends lost 0 bases at V and 4 bases at J; junction bases unmatched: 7. This CDR3 is CASSVVASGFYNEQFF. In DNA, the CDR3 is TGTGCCAGCAGCGTAGTCGCTAGCGGTTTTTACAATGAGCAGTTCTTC.

This clone was seen a single time. This sequence joins TRBV19 and TRBJ1-4, with 8 bases identical to TRBD1. Germline V lookup: CDR1 LNHDA, CDR2 SQIVND (reference sequence). There are 14 residues in the CDR3. V lost 5 bases and J lost 8; bases outside the gene matches: 7. The CDR3 here is CASSQTGDSEKLFF. As DNA, the CDR3 is TGTGCCAGTAGTCAGACAGGGGATAGCGAAAAACTGTTTTTT.

The chain carries TRBV6-1 and TRBJ1-4; a weak D match, TRBD1 (5 bases). Trimming left V 3 bases short and J 4 bases short, with 18 bases between. Germline CDR1 MNHNS, CDR2 SASEGT. The CDR3 sequence is 17 residues long. The CDR3 nucleotides are TGTGCCAGCAGTGAGCCAACCGGCGGGGGGGGTAATGAAAAACTGTTTTTT. Its translation is CASSEPTGGGGNEKLFF.

This sequence joins TRBV6-6 and TRBJ2-7; no clear D gene. Germline V lookup: CDR1 MNHNY, CDR2 SVGAGI (reference sequence). Trimming removed 8 bases from V and 0 bases from J, with 8 bases in between. The CDR3 covers 12 residues. The CDR3 protein is CASSPTSYEQYF. Written as DNA, the CDR3 is TGTGCCAGCTCTCCTACCTCCTACGAGCAGTACTTC.

The genes are TRBV27 and TRBJ1-5, with a tentative D call TRBD1 (6 bases). The CDR3 loop spans 12 amino acids. V was trimmed by 9 bases and J by 3 bases, leaving 9 bases between them. The germline V gene has CDR1 MNHEY and CDR2 SMNVEV (reference sequence). CDR3 sequence reads: CASGGANQPQHF. DNA for the CDR3: TGTGCCAGTGGGGGGGCCAATCAGCCCCAGCATTTT.

This clone has just a few counts. The chain combines TRBV7-2 with TRBJ2-3, with 7 bases fitting TRBD2. The V gene's germline CDR1 is SGHTA and CDR2 FQGNSA. The CDR3 extends over 17 amino acids. Trimming took 1 base from V and 0 from J; bases not matched to a gene: 7. The CDR3 bases are TGTGCCAGCAGCTTAGGGGGGAGGGTCGGTAGCACAGATACGCAGTATTTT. It specifies CASSLGGRVGSTDTQYF.

The V and J genes are TRBV7-2 and TRBJ1-1, with D perhaps matching TRBD1 (5 bases). The length of the CDR3 is 15 residues. Between the trimmed V and J ends, which lost 6 bases and 0 bases, there was a span of 14 bases. Germline V gene data show CDR1 as SGHTA and CDR2 as FQGNSA. DNA for the CDR3: TGTGCCAGCAGTCCCCAGACAGACATGAACACTGAAGCTTTCTTT. This encodes CASSPQTDMNTEAFF.

The chain is built from TRBV7-2 and TRBJ1-1; possible D gene TRBD1, 6 bases. In germline, CDR1 is SGHTA, CDR2 FQGNSA. V lost 1 base to trimming and J lost 6 bases, with 15 bases between them. This CDR3 has 15 amino acids. CDR3 amino acids: CASSLDRRGNAEAFF. The CDR3 DNA is TGTGCCAGCAGCTTAGACCGCAGGGGTAACGCTGAAGCTTTCTTT.

This clone was recorded only once. V and J are TRBV19 and TRBJ2-1, with TRBD2 identical over 14 bases. The germline V gene encodes CDR1 LNHDA and CDR2 SQIVND (reference sequence). This CDR3 contains 17 residues. V gave up 4 bases and J gave up 1 base; unmatched junction bases: 3. The CDR3 coding sequence is TGTGCCAGTAGTAAGGGACTAGCGGGGGCTTCCTACAATGAGCAGTTCTTC. Translation gives CASSKGLAGASYNEQFF.

This rearrangement joins TRBV5-5 to TRBJ2-1, with TRBD2 identical over 11 bases. The CDR3 has 18 amino acids. The germline V gene has CDR1 SGHKS and CDR2 YYEKEE (reference sequence). The ends lost 2 bases at V and 0 bases at J; junction bases unmatched: 7. The CDR3, as DNA: TGTGCCAGCAGCTTTATAGCGGGAGGGTTAAGCTCCTACAATGAGCAGTTCTTC. Translated, it gives CASSFIAGGLSSYNEQFF.

The chain employs TRBV5-4 and TRBJ2-2; weak D call: TRBD1 (6 bases). The CDR3 extends over 15 amino acids. Germline CDR1 and CDR2: SGHNT and YYREEE (reference sequence). V was clipped by 1 base and J by 5 bases, with 12 bases between them. The CDR3 is CASSLQGIRTGELFF. DNA for the CDR3: TGTGCCAGCAGCTTGCAGGGGATAAGAACCGGGGAGCTGTTTTTT.

CDR3: CASSLRGDTLPREQYF. CDR3 nucleotides: TGTGCCAGCAGCTTACGGGGGGACACCCTACCGAGAGAGCAGTACTTC. The chain combines TRBV7-6 with TRBJ2-7; D is perhaps TRBD2 (7 bases). CDR3 length equals 16 residues. Germline assignment: CDR1 SGHVS and CDR2 FNYEAQ. V dropped 2 bases and J dropped 7 bases, with 21 bases sitting between them.

The genes are TRBV7-9 and TRBJ1-2, with 8 bases matching TRBD1. The J segment lost 5 bases and the V segment lost 5 bases, leaving 16 bases of the junction unmatched. The CDR3 is 17 residues long. CDR1 is SEHNR and CDR2 is FQNEAQ in the germline V gene (reference sequence). The DNA of the CDR3 is TGTGCCAGCAGCCGGTTACAGAGGGCAGGGGGCGCGTATGGCTACACCTTC. It yields the protein CASSRLQRAGGAYGYTF.